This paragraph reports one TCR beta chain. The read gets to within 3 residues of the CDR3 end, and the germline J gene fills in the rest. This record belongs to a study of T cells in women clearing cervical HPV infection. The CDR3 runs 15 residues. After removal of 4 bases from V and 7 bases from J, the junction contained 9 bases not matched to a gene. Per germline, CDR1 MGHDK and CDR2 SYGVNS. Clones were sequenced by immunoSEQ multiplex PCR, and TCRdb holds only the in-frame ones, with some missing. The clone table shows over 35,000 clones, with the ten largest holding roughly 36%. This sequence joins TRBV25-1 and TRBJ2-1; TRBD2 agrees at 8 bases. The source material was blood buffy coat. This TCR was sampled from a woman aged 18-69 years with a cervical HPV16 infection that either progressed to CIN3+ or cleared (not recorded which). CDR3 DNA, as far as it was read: TGTGCCAGCAGTGGCGTAGCGGGAATTAAAAATGAG. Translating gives CASSGVAGIKNE. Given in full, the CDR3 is CASSGVAGIKNEQFF.